This record looks at one T cell receptor (beta chain) sequence and its context. TCRdb's copy holds only in-frame clones and misses some; the assay was immunoSEQ multiplex PCR. Among 250,000 or so clones listed, approximately 89% were seen once. This sample was included in a study of blood T cell repertoires in COVID-19. Germline CDR1 is DFQATT and CDR2 is SNEGSKA (reference sequence). The CDR3 is 11 residues long. V trimming: 0 bases; J trimming: 13 bases; junction bases outside the gene matches: 6. This rearrangement joins TRBV20-1 to TRBJ2-7; 7 bases are shared with TRBD2. Sequenced input: PBMCs or T cells enriched from blood (not recorded which). This TCR came from a man aged 35 to 55 who had been exposed to COVID-19. The CDR3 is CSAREGGRDYF. Written as DNA, the CDR3 is TGCAGTGCTAGAGAGGGGGGGAGGGACTACTTC.